This passage covers 27 T cell receptor beta chains from one sample sequenced in a study of memory CD4+ T cells and cytomegalovirus serostatus. The table came from immunoSEQ multiplex PCR; TCRdb's copy has only in-frame clones and leaves some out. The sample holds tens of thousands of clones; around three quarters are singletons and the top ten take more than 0.95%. The sort gate was single viable CD3+CD4+CD8-CD45RO+ cells for memory CD4+ T cells. The specimen was memory CD4+ T cells from blood. Every receptor here comes from an adult in good health and CMV-seronegative.

The chain uses TRBV29-1 and TRBJ1-2; weak D call: TRBD1 (6 bases). CDR1 SQVTM and CDR2 ANQGSEA come from the germline V gene. The CDR3 is 12 amino acids. V shed 2 bases and J shed 8 bases, with 12 bases lying between them. This CDR3 is CSVERPGEGYTF. CDR3 sequence (DNA): TGCAGCGTTGAACGGCCAGGGGAAGGCTACACCTTC.

The V and J genes are TRBV30 and TRBJ1-2; the D is unclear. Germline V gene sequence: CDR1 GTSNPN, CDR2 SVGIG (reference sequence). V was clipped by 3 bases and J by 0 bases, with 11 bases between them. The CDR3 is 14 amino acids. For the CDR3, the DNA is TGTGCCTGGAGAGAGGATAGCGCTAACTATGGCTACACCTTC. Encoded protein: CAWREDSANYGYTF.

This rearrangement joins TRBV28 to TRBJ1-1, with D uncertain. The length of the CDR3 is 15 residues. V was pared by 7 bases and J by 0 bases, with 15 bases between. Germline CDR1 and CDR2: MDHEN and SYDVKM. The chain's CDR3 is CASTLEGTVNTEAFF. The CDR3 region has the DNA TGTGCCAGCACTCTAGAAGGAACCGTGAACACTGAAGCTTTCTTT.

The rearrangement uses TRBV19 and TRBJ1-2; D not certain. The CDR3 is 13 residues long. CDR1 and CDR2 (germline): LNHDA, SQIVND (reference sequence). The V end lost 4 bases, the J end lost 8 bases, and 14 bases lay between the germline ends. This chain's CDR3 is CASSTGPRSGYTF. DNA of the CDR3: TGTGCCAGTAGTACCGGGCCTCGGAGCGGCTACACCTTC.

J is TRBJ1-2 and V is TRBV5-1, with D maybe TRBD1 (6 bases). The CDR3 sequence is 16 residues long. Germline assignment: CDR1 SGHRS and CDR2 YFSETQ. Trimming removed 0 bases at V and 0 bases at J, with 12 bases between. The DNA of the CDR3 is TGCGCCAGCAGCTTGGACCCACAGGGAACTAACTATGGCTACACCTTC. Its translation: CASSLDPQGTNYGYTF.

The chain has TRBV21-1 and TRBJ2-3; the table's D call, TRBD2, was not checked against the DNA. TRBV21-1 represents a pseudogene. The CDR3 loop spans 15 amino acids. The CDR3 bases are TGTGCCAGCAGCAGGTGCGGCATACTCACAGATACGCAGTATTTT. It is translated as CASSRCGILTDTQYF.

This clone came up once. The chain recombines TRBV18 with TRBJ2-1; possibly TRBD2 for D (5 bases). The CDR3 has 15 amino acids. Germline V lookup: CDR1 KGHSH, CDR2 LQKENI. The V end was cut by 3 bases, the J end by 0 bases, with 9 bases between. CDR3 in DNA: TGTGCCAGCTCACCTAGACGGGACTCCTACAATGAGCAGTTCTTC. Amino acids: CASSPRRDSYNEQFF. The complete variable domain, with remaining parts taken from reference TRBV18 and TRBJ2-1, reads NAGVMQNPRHLVRRRGQEARLRCSPMKGHSHVYWYRQLPEEGLKFMVYLQKENIIDESGMPKERFSAEFPKEGPSILRIQQVVRGDSAAYFCASSPRRDSYNEQFFGPGTRLTVL.

The chain combines TRBV19 with TRBJ1-4; D gene unclear. CDR3 length: 14 residues. The germline CDR1 and CDR2 sequences are LNHDA and SQIVND (reference sequence). Trimming shortened V by 1 base and J by 10 bases, and 13 bases separated the two germline ends. CDR3 sequence (DNA): TGTGCCAGTAGTATAGGGCTAGAGGCTGGAAAACTGTTTTTT. Translating gives CASSIGLEAGKLFF.

This clone was recorded a few times. The chain combines TRBV19 with TRBJ2-5; 8 bases agree with TRBD1. Germline trimming cut 5 bases from V and 5 bases from J; bases unmatched to any gene: 13. Germline lookup yields CDR1 LNHDA and CDR2 SQIVND (reference sequence). The CDR3 spans 16 residues. The CDR3 loop is CASSSGTGYFRETQYF. The CDR3, as DNA: TGTGCCAGTAGTTCCGGGACAGGCTATTTCCGCGAGACCCAGTACTTC.

The chain employs TRBV5-8 and TRBJ1-2, with 8 bases that match TRBD1. V was pared by 5 bases and J by 7 bases, with 16 bases of the junction left unmatched. From germline, CDR1 is SGHTS and CDR2 YDEGEE. The CDR3 has 16 amino acids. The CDR3 loop is CASSPPRTGYGGGYTF. In nucleotides, the CDR3 is TGTGCCAGCAGTCCCCCGAGGACAGGGTACGGAGGTGGCTACACCTTC.

A remark on this clone: One end of the junction does not line up with germline, which may come from a read error. This chain uses TRBV4-2 with TRBJ2-7; 7 bases are shared with TRBD2. Germline V lookup: CDR1 LGHNA, CDR2 YNFKEQ. The CDR3 length is 13 residues. In nucleotides, the CDR3 is TGTGCCAGCAGCCAAGAGAACGGAGCGGGAACACACTTC. Translated, it gives CASSQENGAGTHF.

The chain joins TRBV6-1 to TRBJ1-5; D possibly corresponds to TRBD1 (5 bases). V was cut by 2 bases and J by 7 bases, with 24 bases left in between. This CDR3 has 18 amino acids. Germline V lookup: CDR1 MNHNS, CDR2 SASEGT. The CDR3 sequence is CASSEYGTGGSGEQPQHF. CDR3 nucleotide sequence: TGTGCCAGCAGTGAATATGGGACTGGGGGAAGCGGAGAACAGCCCCAGCATTTT.

This clone was found a few times. J is TRBJ2-1 and V is TRBV5-1; either TRBD1 or TRBD2 may fit D (5 bases each). V lost 4 bases, J lost 8 bases, and 10 bases lay in between. The CDR3 totals 12 residues. Germline values: CDR1 SGHRS, CDR2 YFSETQ. The DNA for the CDR3 is TGCGCCAGCAGCCGGGACGGCGATGAGCAGTTCTTC. As protein: CASSRDGDEQFF.

The V gene is TRBV6-6, the J gene TRBJ1-1; D uncertain. Between the trimmed V and J ends, which lost 2 bases and 0 bases, there was a span of 4 bases. Germline CDR1 and CDR2: MNHNY and SVGAGI (reference sequence). The CDR3 runs 13 residues. Written as DNA, the CDR3 is TGTGCCAGCAGTTACGGGATGAACACTGAAGCTTTCTTT. This sequence encodes CASSYGMNTEAFF.

The rearrangement uses TRBV19 and TRBJ1-5; D is undetermined. Trimming removed 3 bases at V and 0 bases at J, with 9 bases between. This CDR3 spans 15 amino acids. Germline V gene data show CDR1 as LNHDA and CDR2 as SQIVND (reference sequence). The CDR3 is CASSIPRPSNQPQHF. The DNA of the CDR3 is TGTGCCAGTAGTATCCCCAGACCTAGCAATCAGCCCCAGCATTTT.

CDR3 amino acids: CASSSLNVEQYF. The CDR3 DNA is TGTGCCAGCAGTTCACTCAACGTCGAGCAGTACTTC. This sequence joins TRBV2 and TRBJ2-7; D unresolved. This CDR3 comprises 12 residues. From germline, CDR1 is SNHLY and CDR2 FYNNEI. Trimming shortened V by 5 bases and J by 6 bases, and 11 bases separated the two germline ends.

This chain connects TRBV7-9 to TRBJ2-3, with TRBD2 matching over 13 bases. The junction had 0 bases not matched to a gene; V was cut back by 4 bases and J by 5 bases. CDR1 SEHNR and CDR2 FQNEAQ come from the germline V gene (reference sequence). The CDR3 loop spans 14 amino acids. CDR3 amino acids: CASSWTSGGDTQYF. CDR3 nucleotide sequence: TGTGCCAGCAGCTGGACTAGCGGGGGAGATACGCAGTATTTT.

The rearrangement uses TRBV11-2 and TRBJ2-7; D is unresolved. Per germline, CDR1 SGHAT and CDR2 FQNNGV. The CDR3 sequence is 13 residues long. Trimming left V 5 bases short and J 3 bases short, with 11 bases between. In nucleotides, the CDR3 is TGTGCCAGCAGCACTGATGGTGACTACGAGCAGTACTTC. The encoded protein is CASSTDGDYEQYF. The whole variable domain, remainder taken from reference TRBV11-2 and TRBJ2-7, is EAGVAQSPRYKIIEKRQSVAFWCNPISGHATLYWYQQILGQGPKLLIQFQNNGVVDDSQLPKDRFSAERLKGVDSTLKIQPAKLEDSAVYLCASSTDGDYEQYFGPGTRLTVT.

The J gene is TRBJ1-5, the V gene TRBV19, with unresolved D. The V end lost 4 bases, the J end lost 0 bases, and 10 bases lay between the germline ends. There are 15 residues in the CDR3. CDR1 LNHDA and CDR2 SQIVND come from the germline V gene (reference sequence). CDR3 nucleotides: TGTGCCAGTAGTAGTTCGGGCAATAGCAATCAGCCCCAGCATTTT. It is translated as CASSSSGNSNQPQHF.

The genes are TRBV2 and TRBJ1-1; D ambiguous. V lost 5 bases to trimming and J lost 7 bases, with 14 bases between them. Germline V gives CDR1 SNHLY, CDR2 FYNNEI. This CDR3 spans 13 amino acids. In DNA, the CDR3 is TGTGCCAGCAGTTCTACACGGACGAGTGAAGCTTTCTTT. Translated: CASSSTRTSEAFF.

In this sample, this clone turned up a few times. V is TRBV5-6 and J is TRBJ2-3; D is unclear. This CDR3 has 14 amino acids. V lost 2 bases, J lost 2 bases, and 9 bases lay in between. Germline lookup yields CDR1 SGHDT and CDR2 YYEEEE. This CDR3 is CASSLPQVTDTQYF. In DNA form, the CDR3 reads TGTGCCAGCAGCTTACCGCAGGTCACAGATACGCAGTATTTT.

The chain uses TRBV21-1 and TRBJ2-5; the tabulated D call, TRBD1, remains unverified against the DNA. TRBV21-1 is labeled a pseudogene. The CDR3 has 12 residues. CDR3 nucleotide sequence: TGTGCCAGCAGCTACAGGGTAGAGACCCAGTACTTC. Protein sequence: CASSYRVETQYF.

There are a few counts of this clone. The chain combines TRBV6-5 with TRBJ1-5; D is possibly TRBD1 (5 bases). Germline CDR1 is MNHEY and CDR2 is SVGAGI. V lost 5 bases and J 5 bases, leaving 16 bases between the germline ends. This CDR3 is 15 amino acids long. CDR3 bases: TGTGCCAGCAGTAGTCTGGGGGGAAACCATCAGCCCCAGCATTTT. Translation gives CASSSLGGNHQPQHF.

The chain uses TRBV30 and TRBJ2-7; D gene ambiguous. The V gene lost 2 bases and the J gene lost 7 bases, with 24 bases spanning the gap. This CDR3 spans 16 amino acids. Looked up from germline, CDR1 is GTSNPN and CDR2 is SVGIG (reference sequence). CDR3 DNA sequence: TGTGCCTGGAGTAGGTTCGCGGAGTCCGTCCTTGAGGAGCAGTACTTC. It is translated as CAWSRFAESVLEEQYF.

This clone was seen only a few times. The sample contains more than one DNA sequence encoding this CDR3. The V and J genes are TRBV6-6 and TRBJ2-1; 9 bases are a match to TRBD1. Germline CDR1 reads MNHNY; CDR2 reads SVGAGI (reference sequence). The J segment lost 4 bases and the V segment lost 5 bases, leaving 3 bases of the junction unmatched. The CDR3 runs 14 residues. CDR3 region: CASSRDRAYNEQFF. DNA for the CDR3: TGTGCCAGCAGTCGGGACAGGGCTTACAATGAGCAGTTCTTC.

The V gene is TRBV12-2, the J gene TRBJ1-2; TRBD1, as called in the table, went unchecked against the DNA. TRBV12-2 is noted as a pseudogene. CDR3 length: 16 amino acids. Here the CDR3 reads CASRLGAPTANYGYTF. The CDR3 DNA is TGTGCAAGTCGCTTAGGAGCCCCCACAGCTAACTATGGCTACACCTTC.

The chain combines TRBV30 with TRBJ2-2; 11 bases match TRBD2. Germline V gene data show CDR1 as GTSNPN and CDR2 as SVGIG (reference sequence). The CDR3 consists of 18 residues. V lost 2 bases, J lost 5 bases, and 13 bases stayed unmatched. CDR3 nucleotide sequence: TGTGCCTGGAGTCCACGAATACTAGCGGGAGCGGTGACCGGGGAGCTGTTTTTT. Protein sequence: CAWSPRILAGAVTGELFF.